This entry concerns a single T cell receptor (beta chain). Its antigen is not known. A junction end diverges from the germline sequence, so it may reflect a read error. The V gene's germline CDR1 is SGHRS and CDR2 YFSETQ. The CDR3 length is 14 residues. This sample is drawn from a study of blood T cells in healthy people across ages. Findings of the study overall: Researchers report that TCR beta diversity correlated strongly with naive T cell percentage. Long-lived donors exceeded aged donors in naive CD4+ cells and diversity.

Through a sample-barcoded 5' primer and a J-beta primer mix, a second PCR was run for 7 to 11 cycles. TCRdb reanalysed the 5' RACE reads using MiXCR and keeps one entry per CDR3 protein. The sample lists about 680,000 distinct CDR3 sequences, 49% occurring once. The material sequenced was blood. This TCR was recovered from a woman aged 60-75 years in good health. This rearrangement joins TRBV5-1 to TRBJ2-3; D gene ambiguous. CDR3 sequence: CAGSPERVRNTQYF. The CDR3 DNA sequence: TGCGCCGGCAGCCCAGAAAGGGTGAGGAATACGCAGTATTTT.